Here is one T cell receptor beta chain with its context. Using immunoSEQ multiplex PCR, the repertoire was profiled, and TCRdb retains in-frame clones only, with some absent. The sample holds 300,000 to 450,000 clones, roughly 84% seen once. Described treatment: around 19 received Ad26.COV2.S at low or high dose, single or two shots; roughly 5 received placebo; per-sample allocation not given. The samples date from day 63 after the first vaccine or placebo injection. A Boston adult aged 18-55 years was the donor. The data are from a study of Ad26.COV2.S vaccination and SARS-CoV-2 variants. As for the study in general: Administration of Ad26.COV2.S was intramuscular, either once or twice 56 days apart.

The CDR3 runs to 16 residues. Germline CDR1 reads SGHVS; CDR2 reads FNYEAQ. The V segment lost 5 bases and the J segment 7 bases; nucleotides outside the gene matches: 11. This receptor was obtained from a person between 18 and 60 years old who received the Ad26.COV2.S COVID-19 vaccine or a placebo. The sequencing used peripheral blood, collected in a trial of Ad26.COV2.S vaccine versus placebo. The rearrangement links TRBV7-6 to TRBJ1-4, with 9 bases aligning to TRBD1. Written as DNA, the CDR3 is TGTGCCAGCAGCCTTAAGAGGACAGGGGAGACTGAAAAACTGTTTTTT. It codes for CASSLKRTGETEKLFF.